These T cell receptor beta chains were read from a single sample in a study of CD4 and CD8 cells across lung adenocarcinoma regions. Via MiXCR, TCRdb re-called the PCR reads, giving one row per CDR3 protein. The sample includes about 6,800 distinct CDR3 sequences, around 51% seen only once; the top ten take 42%. Sample: CD8+ T cells from the center of a lung tumor. The source of these receptors is a male donor with lung adenocarcinoma. The CD4 and CD8 labels of this study may be unreliable. Both conserved end residues are part of each CDR3. The D gene is left open where the match is weak. The size of a clone is reported for some rows only, either as once, few or many, or as a class for expanded clones.

clone size,V gene,J gene,D gene,CDR3 DNA,CDR3 protein
.,TRBV6-1,TRBJ2-6,TRBD1,TGTGCCAGCAGAGCGGACAGGGGAGGTTCTGGGGCCAACGTCCTGACTTTC,CASRADRGGSGANVLTF
.,TRBV5-1,TRBJ2-5,TRBD2,TGCGCCAGCAGCAGGGGACTAGCGGGAGTAGGAGAGACCCAGTACTTC,CASSRGLAGVGETQYF
.,TRBV6-1,TRBJ2-5,.,TGTGCCAGCAGTGAGGCGCTAGGGGAACGGGACGCAGATACCCAGTATTTC,CASSEALGERDADTQYF
once,TRBV6-1,TRBJ2-1,TRBD2,TGTGCCAGCAGCGATTTTGGACTAGCGAGCAGGAGCTCCTACAATGAGCAGTTCTTC,CASSDFGLASRSSYNEQFF
medium-sized,TRBV27,TRBJ2-1,TRBD1,TGTGCCAGCAGTACCGGGACAGGGGAGGACACTGAGCAGTTCTTC,CASSTGTGEDTEQFF
.,TRBV27,TRBJ2-1,.,TGTGCCAGCAGTTGGGACGGGTACGAGCAGTTCTTC,CASSWDGYEQFF
once,TRBV3-1,TRBJ2-5,TRBD2,TGTGCCAGCAGCCAAGATGGGACTAGCGGGAGTTGGGGTGAGACCCAGTACTTC,CASSQDGTSGSWGETQYF
medium-sized,TRBV6-6,TRBJ1-5,TRBD1,TGTGCCAGCAGTTCTCGGACAGGACTGACTAATCAGCCCCAGCATTTT,CASSSRTGLTNQPQHF
.,TRBV3-1,TRBJ2-1,TRBD2,TGTGCCAGCAGCCAAAGCGGGAGTTTCTACAATGAGCAGTTCTTC,CASSQSGSFYNEQFF
medium-sized,TRBV6-1,TRBJ1-2,TRBD1,TGTGCCAGCAGTGAAAGGGGACAGGCGTCCCCCTACACCTTC,CASSERGQASPYTF
.,TRBV6-1,TRBJ2-3,.,TGTGCCAGGAGCAGCGAGACGCAGTACTTT,CARSSETQYF
medium-sized,TRBV6-1,TRBJ1-2,TRBD1,TGTGCCAGCAGTGAAGCGCCGCAGGGGGCTTCTGACTATGGCTACACCTTC,CASSEAPQGASDYGYTF
.,TRBV10-1,TRBJ2-5,.,TGCGCGGGCAGTGGGAGGGGACACCCAGACACCCAGTACTTC,CAGSGRGHPDTQYF
.,TRBV6-5,TRBJ1-1,TRBD1,TGTGCCAGCAGTTCGGGGCAGGGGGCGCAGAGGACTGAAGCTTTCTTT,CASSSGQGAQRTEAFF
.,TRBV27,TRBJ2-3,.,TGTGCCAGGGGCCCCAAGCCCGGGGACAAAGATACGCAGTATTTT,CARGPKPGDKDTQYF
few,TRBV20-1,TRBJ2-1,.,TGCAGTGCTACTAGGGAAAGCTCCTACAATGAGCAGTTCTTC,CSATRESSYNEQFF
.,TRBV11-1,TRBJ2-7,.,TGTGCCAGCTCCCCGGTTACGGGGCCCTCCTACGAGCAGTACTTC,CASSPVTGPSYEQYF
.,TRBV27,TRBJ2-1,TRBD2,TGTGCCAGCAGTTTCCCCGGGACTAGCGGCAATGAGCAGTTCTTC,CASSFPGTSGNEQFF
.,TRBV27,TRBJ2-3,.,TGCGGCGGCCGTCCCCTGGAGACCCAGTATTTT,CGGRPLETQYF
.,TRBV7-8,TRBJ2-3,TRBD2,TGTGCCAGCAGCTTAAACCCCCCGGGACTAGCGGGAGTGCAGACAGATACGAAGTATTTT,CASSLNPPGLAGVQTDTKYF
.,TRBV27,TRBJ2-5,.,TGTGCCAGCTGGGGGATGGGGCGAGAGTCCCAGTACTTC,CASWGMGRESQYF
once,TRBV27,TRBJ2-3,TRBD2,TGTGCCAGCAGTTCCCGGGGGGTGGGAGCCAAAAATATTCAGTATTTC,CASSSRGVGAKNIQYF
.,TRBV7-2,TRBJ2-3,TRBD2,TGTGCCAGCACCAACTCGTCGGGGCTAGCGGGCCGGCCCAGAGAGACGCAGTATTTC,CASTNSSGLAGRPRETQYF
.,TRBV10-3,TRBJ2-3,TRBD2,TGTGCCATCAGTGGGGCCCGAGGTAGCGGGAGAAGCGCAGATACGCAGTATTTT,CAISGARGSGRSADTQYF
many,TRBV6-5,TRBJ2-3,TRBD1,TGTGCCAGCAGTCCTCGACAGGGGACAGATACGCAGTATTTT,CASSPRQGTDTQYF
.,TRBV6-5,TRBJ2-7,.,TGTGCCAGCAGTTACTCGGAAAGGCCGGGACGGGGATGGGTCTGCTACAATACGCAGTACTTC,CASSYSERPGRGWVCYNTQYF
large,TRBV6-5,TRBJ1-1,.,TGTGCCAGCAGTTACTCGCGAGTGAACACTGAAGCTTTCTTT,CASSYSRVNTEAFF
.,TRBV6-1,TRBJ2-5,.,TGTGCCAGGGGTTCCGAGACAGTCAGCATAGATACGCAGTACTTT,CARGSETVSIDTQYF
few,TRBV19,TRBJ2-1,.,TGTGCCAGTAGTGCACAGGTTTTATACAATGAGCAGTTCTTC,CASSAQVLYNEQFF
medium-sized,TRBV6-5,TRBJ2-1,TRBD2,TGTGCCAGCAGTTACTCGACTAGCGGACACGGTGAGCAGTTCTTC,CASSYSTSGHGEQFF
.,TRBV6-8,TRBJ2-7,TRBD2,TGTGCCAGCAGTGAGGGACTAGGGGGACGGGACCAAGATACGCAGTACTTC,CASSEGLGGRDQDTQYF
.,TRBV6-1,TRBJ2-3,.,TGTGCCAGCAGTGAAGAGGCAGGGGGGCCAGATACGCAGTATTTT,CASSEEAGGPDTQYF
few,TRBV4-1,TRBJ2-7,.,TGCGCCAGCAGCCAAGATTTTTCCGCCCCCGGGGGTAGAACCTACGAGCAGTACTTC,CASSQDFSAPGGRTYEQYF
medium-sized,TRBV27,TRBJ2-5,.,TGTGCCAGCAGCCTTGGGGGGACCCAGTACTTC,CASSLGGTQYF
.,TRBV6-1,TRBJ2-5,.,TGTGCCAGCAGTGCCCCCCCCGGGTGGGAGACCCAGTACTTC,CASSAPPGWETQYF
many,TRBV6-1,TRBJ2-1,TRBD2,TGTGCCAGCAGTGAATTGGCGGGGGGCTACAATGAGCAGTTCTTC,CASSELAGGYNEQFF
once,TRBV25-1,TRBJ2-3,.,TGTGCCAGCGGGGGATATGGGGGGAGTGGGCCAGATACGCAGTATTTC,CASGGYGGSGPDTQYF
few,TRBV7-2,TRBJ2-3,TRBD1,TGTGCCAGCACCCGCGGGACAGGCGGCACAGATACGCAGTATTTT,CASTRGTGGTDTQYF
.,TRBV10-3,TRBJ2-3,.,TGTGCCAAGGCCCTCCAGGCTGGGAGCACAGATGCGCAGTATTTT,CAKALQAGSTDAQYF
.,TRBV6-5,TRBJ2-1,.,TGTGCCAGCAGTTTTCCCGCGCAGAGCTCCTACAATGAGCAGTTCTTC,CASSFPAQSSYNEQFF
.,TRBV6-1,TRBJ2-1,TRBD2,TGTGCCAGCAGACAAGGGCTAGCGGGAGCTCGTAACGATGAGCAGTTTTTC,CASRQGLAGARNDEQFF
.,TRBV2,TRBJ2-1,.,TGTGCCAGCAGCATGAACCGCGGCGATGAGCAGTTCTTC,CASSMNRGDEQFF
few,TRBV7-2,TRBJ2-1,.,TGTGCCAGCAGCCCAACGGGCAGGTACAATGAGCAGTTCTTC,CASSPTGRYNEQFF
.,TRBV6-5,TRBJ2-5,.,TGTGCCAGCAGTTACGACACTCTCGAGACCCAGTACTTC,CASSYDTLETQYF
.,TRBV7-2,TRBJ2-5,.,TGTGCCAGCAGCTTAAGGGCCCCCACAGCCCAGTACTTC,CASSLRAPTAQYF
.,TRBV6-1,TRBJ2-3,.,TGTGCCAGCAGTGATGGGGGCCTCGGGGGCCGCGACACAGATACCCAGTATTTC,CASSDGGLGGRDTDTQYF
.,TRBV7-2,TRBJ2-5,.,TGTGCCAGCATTCCGTGGGACCAAGAGACCCAGTACTTC,CASIPWDQETQYF
few,TRBV27,TRBJ2-7,.,TGTGCCAGCAGGGGGGACTGGTCCCCCTACGAGCAGTACTTC,CASRGDWSPYEQYF
few,TRBV5-4,TRBJ2-1,TRBD2,TGTGCCAGCAGCAGAGGGGGACTAGCGGGAGCCCCCTTTAATGAGCAGTTCTTC,CASSRGGLAGAPFNEQFF
.,TRBV6-2/TRBV6-3,TRBJ2-1,TRBD2,TGTGCCAGCAGTTCCCGACTAGCGGGAGGGTACAATGAGCAGTTCTTC,CASSSRLAGGYNEQFF
.,TRBV6-1,TRBJ1-5,.,TGTGCCAGCAGGTCGACAGACTATCAGCCCCAGCATTTT,CASRSTDYQPQHF
many,TRBV6-1,TRBJ2-1,TRBD2,TGTGCCAGCAGTGAAGTTGGGTGGGGGACTAGCGGGAGCAGGGAGCAGTTCTTC,CASSEVGWGTSGSREQFF
once,TRBV27,TRBJ2-4,.,TGTGCCAGCAGCTTACGAGGGCCGGGAGCCAAAGATATTCAGTACTTC,CASSLRGPGAKDIQYF
.,TRBV7-2,TRBJ2-7,TRBD1,TGTGCCAGCAGCTTAGTGGGACAGGGGTTTTTAGAGCAGTACTTC,CASSLVGQGFLEQYF
.,TRBV10-2,TRBJ2-7,TRBD2,TGCGCCAGCAGGGCAGGGACTAGCCCCTACGAGCAGTACTTC,CASRAGTSPYEQYF
.,TRBV6-1,TRBJ2-2,TRBD1,TGTGCCAGCGGAAAGCAAACAGGGGCCCTGAACACCGATACGCTGTATTTT,CASGKQTGALNTDTLYF
once,TRBV6-1,TRBJ1-2,.,TGTGCCAGCAGTGAGGATGCAGCTAACTATGGCTACACCTTC,CASSEDAANYGYTF
.,TRBV6-1,TRBJ2-3,TRBD1,TGTGCCACGGGTGAAGGGGGCCGGGTCAAAGATACGCAGTATTTC,CATGEGGRVKDTQYF
.,TRBV27,TRBJ2-3,.,TGTGCCAGCAGGGGGCGAGGGGCGGGTGGCCCAGAGACGCAGTATTTC,CASRGRGAGGPETQYF